This T cell receptor beta chain was documented in a study of blood T cell repertoires in COVID-19. Across the study: From the United States, Italy and Spain came samples of acute and convalescent COVID-19.

Germline CDR1 and CDR2: SQVTM and ANQGSEA. J gave up 4 bases and V 7 bases, and 15 bases lay outside the gene matches. This CDR3 has 15 residues. Clones were sequenced by immunoSEQ multiplex PCR, and TCRdb holds only the in-frame ones, with some missing. Of 150,000 or so clones in the sample, about four fifths were seen once. This receptor was identified in a human donor with acute or convalescent COVID-19. The donor label of this sample is uncertain. The chain employs TRBV29-1 and TRBJ1-1; 7 bases line up with TRBD1. Sequenced sample: peripheral blood. In DNA form, the CDR3 reads TGCAGCGCCGAAGGTAGGGGGCTGAAGGGCACTGAAGCTTTCTTT. Its protein product is CSAEGRGLKGTEAFF.